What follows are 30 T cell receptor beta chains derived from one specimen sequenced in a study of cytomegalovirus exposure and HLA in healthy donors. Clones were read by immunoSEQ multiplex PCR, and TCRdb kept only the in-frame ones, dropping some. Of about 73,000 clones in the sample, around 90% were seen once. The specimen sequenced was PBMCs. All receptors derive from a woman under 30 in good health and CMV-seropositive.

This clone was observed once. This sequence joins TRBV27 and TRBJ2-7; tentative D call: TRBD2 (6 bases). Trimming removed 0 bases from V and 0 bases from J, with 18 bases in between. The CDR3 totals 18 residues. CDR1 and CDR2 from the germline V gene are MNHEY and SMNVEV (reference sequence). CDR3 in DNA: TGTGCCAGCAGTTTATCCCCCGGGGGAGCTTTAGGCTCCTACGAGCAGTACTTC. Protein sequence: CASSLSPGGALGSYEQYF.

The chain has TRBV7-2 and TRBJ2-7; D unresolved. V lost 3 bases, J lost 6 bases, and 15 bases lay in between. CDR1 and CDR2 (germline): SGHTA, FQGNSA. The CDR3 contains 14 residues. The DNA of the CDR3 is TGTGCCAGCAGCTTTAACATGGCAGGATCCGAGCAGTACTTC. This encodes CASSFNMAGSEQYF.

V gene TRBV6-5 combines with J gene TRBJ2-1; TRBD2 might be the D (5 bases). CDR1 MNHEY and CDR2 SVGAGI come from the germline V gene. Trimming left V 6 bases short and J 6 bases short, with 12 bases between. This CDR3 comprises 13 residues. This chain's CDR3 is CASSQERANEQFF. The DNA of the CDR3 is TGTGCCAGCAGCCAAGAGAGGGCCAATGAGCAGTTCTTC.

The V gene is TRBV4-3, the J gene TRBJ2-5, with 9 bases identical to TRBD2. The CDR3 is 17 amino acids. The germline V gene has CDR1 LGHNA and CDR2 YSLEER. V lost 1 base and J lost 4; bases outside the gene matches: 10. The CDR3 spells CASSQAPGGGAPETQYF. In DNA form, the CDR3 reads TGCGCCAGCAGCCAAGCGCCTGGCGGGGGGGCCCCAGAGACCCAGTACTTC.

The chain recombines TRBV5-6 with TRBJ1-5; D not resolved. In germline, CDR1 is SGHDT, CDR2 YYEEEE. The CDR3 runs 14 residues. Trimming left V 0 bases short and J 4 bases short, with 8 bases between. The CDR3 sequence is CASSLGRRNQPQHF. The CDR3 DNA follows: TGTGCCAGCAGCTTGGGCAGGAGGAATCAGCCCCAGCATTTT. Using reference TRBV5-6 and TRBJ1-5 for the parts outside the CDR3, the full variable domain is DAGVTQSPTHLIKTRGQQVTLRCSPKSGHDTVSWYQQALGQGPQFIFQYYEEEERQRGNFPDRFSGHQFPNYSSELNVNALLLGDSALYLCASSLGRRNQPQHFGDGTRLSIL.

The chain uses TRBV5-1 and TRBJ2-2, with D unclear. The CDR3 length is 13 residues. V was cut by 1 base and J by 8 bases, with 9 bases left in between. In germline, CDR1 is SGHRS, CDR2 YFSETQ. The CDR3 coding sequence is TGCGCCAGCAGCTTGATGGCCACAGGGGAGCTGTTTTTT. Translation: CASSLMATGELFF.

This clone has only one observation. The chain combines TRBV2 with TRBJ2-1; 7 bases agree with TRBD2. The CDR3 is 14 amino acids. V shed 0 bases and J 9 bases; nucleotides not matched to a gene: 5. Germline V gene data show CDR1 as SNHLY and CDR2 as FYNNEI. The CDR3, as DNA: TGTGCCAGCAGTGAAGCGCTTCGGACTAGTGAGCAGTTCTTC. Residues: CASSEALRTSEQFF.

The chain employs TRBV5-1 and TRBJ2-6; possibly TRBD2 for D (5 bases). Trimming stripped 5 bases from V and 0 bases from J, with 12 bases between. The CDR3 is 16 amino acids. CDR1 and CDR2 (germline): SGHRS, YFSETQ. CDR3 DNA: TGCGCCAGCAGAAGCGGACGGAGCTCTGGGGCCAACGTCCTGACTTTC. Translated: CASRSGRSSGANVLTF.

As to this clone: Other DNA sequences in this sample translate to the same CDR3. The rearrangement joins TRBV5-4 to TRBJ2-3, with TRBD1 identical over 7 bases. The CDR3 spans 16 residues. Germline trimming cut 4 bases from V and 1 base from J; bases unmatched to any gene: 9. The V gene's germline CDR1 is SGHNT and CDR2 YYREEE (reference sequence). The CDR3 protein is CASSPFRQGGTDTQYF. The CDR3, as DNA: TGTGCCAGCAGCCCATTCAGGCAGGGGGGCACAGATACGCAGTATTTT.

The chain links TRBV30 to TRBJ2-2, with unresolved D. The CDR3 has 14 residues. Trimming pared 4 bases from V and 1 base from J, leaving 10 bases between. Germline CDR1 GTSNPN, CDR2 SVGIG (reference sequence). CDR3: CAWTVTVNTGELFF. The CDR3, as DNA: TGTGCCTGGACGGTGACTGTGAACACCGGGGAGCTGTTTTTT.

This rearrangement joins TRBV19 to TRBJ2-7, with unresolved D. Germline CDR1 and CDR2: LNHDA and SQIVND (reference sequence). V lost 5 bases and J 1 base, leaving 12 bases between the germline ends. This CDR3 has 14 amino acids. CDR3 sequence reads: CASSFTVLSYEQYF. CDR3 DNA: TGTGCCAGTAGTTTCACAGTGCTGTCCTACGAGCAGTACTTC.

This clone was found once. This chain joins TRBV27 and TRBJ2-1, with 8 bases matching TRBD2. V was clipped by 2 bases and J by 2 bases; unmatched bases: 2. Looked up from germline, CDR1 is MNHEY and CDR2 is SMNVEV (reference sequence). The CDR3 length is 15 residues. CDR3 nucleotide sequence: TGTGCCAGCAGTTTAAGCGGGAGTACCTACAATGAGCAGTTCTTC. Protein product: CASSLSGSTYNEQFF.

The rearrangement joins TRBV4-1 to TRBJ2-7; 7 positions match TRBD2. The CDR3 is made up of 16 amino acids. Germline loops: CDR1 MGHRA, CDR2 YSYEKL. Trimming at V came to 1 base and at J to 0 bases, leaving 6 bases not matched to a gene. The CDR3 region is CASSQASGGSSYEQYF. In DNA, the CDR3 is TGCGCCAGCAGCCAAGCGTCGGGGGGAAGCTCCTACGAGCAGTACTTC.

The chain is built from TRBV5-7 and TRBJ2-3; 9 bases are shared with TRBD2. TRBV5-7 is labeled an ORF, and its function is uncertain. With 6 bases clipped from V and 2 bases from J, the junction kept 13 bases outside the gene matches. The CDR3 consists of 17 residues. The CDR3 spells CASILLSTSGHTDTQYF. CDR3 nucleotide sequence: TGTGCCAGCATCCTGTTGTCGACTAGCGGACACACAGATACGCAGTATTTT.

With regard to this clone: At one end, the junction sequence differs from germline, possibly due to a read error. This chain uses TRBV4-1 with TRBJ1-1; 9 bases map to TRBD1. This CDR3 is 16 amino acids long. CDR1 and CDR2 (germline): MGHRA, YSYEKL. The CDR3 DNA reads TGCGCCAGCAGTCAAGGACAGGGGTTCGGGGCCACTGAAGCTTTCTTT. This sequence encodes CASSQGQGFGATEAFF.

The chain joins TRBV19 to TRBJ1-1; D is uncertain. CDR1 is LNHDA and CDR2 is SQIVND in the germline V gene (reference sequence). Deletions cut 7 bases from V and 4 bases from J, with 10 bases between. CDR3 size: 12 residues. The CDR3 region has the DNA TGTGCCAGTATGTTAGCCGGCACTGAAGCTTTCTTT. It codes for CASMLAGTEAFF.

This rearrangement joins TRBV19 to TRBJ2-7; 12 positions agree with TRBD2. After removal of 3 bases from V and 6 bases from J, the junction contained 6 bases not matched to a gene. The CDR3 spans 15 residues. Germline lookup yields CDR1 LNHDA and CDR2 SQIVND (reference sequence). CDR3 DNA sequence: TGTGCCAGTAGTATGGAACTAGCGGGAGGTCGCGAGCAGTACTTC. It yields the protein CASSMELAGGREQYF.

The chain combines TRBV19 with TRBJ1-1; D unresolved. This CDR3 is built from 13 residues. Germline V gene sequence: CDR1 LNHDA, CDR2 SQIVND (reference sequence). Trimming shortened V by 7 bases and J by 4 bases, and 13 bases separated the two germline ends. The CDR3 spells CASIGLSGTEAFF. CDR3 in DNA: TGTGCCAGTATTGGGTTATCAGGCACTGAAGCTTTCTTT. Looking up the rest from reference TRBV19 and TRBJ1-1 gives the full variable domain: DGGITQSPKYLFRKEGQNVTLSCEQNLNHDAMYWYRQDPGQGLRLIYYSQIVNDFQKGDIAEGYSVSREKKESFPLTVTSAQKNPTAFYLCASIGLSGTEAFFGQGTRLTVV.

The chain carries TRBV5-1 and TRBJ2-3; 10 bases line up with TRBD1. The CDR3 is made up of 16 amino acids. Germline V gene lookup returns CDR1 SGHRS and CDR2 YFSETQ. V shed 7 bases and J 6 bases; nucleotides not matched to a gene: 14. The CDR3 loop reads CASRRLGTGVLDTQYF. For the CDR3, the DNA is TGCGCCAGCCGCCGCCTTGGGACAGGGGTTCTCGATACGCAGTATTTT.

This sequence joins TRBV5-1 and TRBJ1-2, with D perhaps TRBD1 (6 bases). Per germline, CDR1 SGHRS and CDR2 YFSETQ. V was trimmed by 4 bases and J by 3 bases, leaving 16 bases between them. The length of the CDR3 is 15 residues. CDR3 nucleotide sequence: TGCGCCAGCAGCCAAGAGGACAGAGTTGACTATGGCTACACCTTC. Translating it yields CASSQEDRVDYGYTF. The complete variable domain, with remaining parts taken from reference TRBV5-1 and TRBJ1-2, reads KAGVTQTPRYLIKTRGQQVTLSCSPISGHRSVSWYQQTPGQGLQFLFEYFSETQRNKGNFPGRFSGRQFSNSRSEMNVSTLELGDSALYLCASSQEDRVDYGYTFGSGTRLTVV.

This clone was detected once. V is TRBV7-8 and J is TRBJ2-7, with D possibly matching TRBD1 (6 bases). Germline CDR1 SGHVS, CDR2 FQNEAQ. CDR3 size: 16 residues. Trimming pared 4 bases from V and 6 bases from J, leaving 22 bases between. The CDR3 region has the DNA TGTGCCAGCAGCTCGCACGAGGGTCAGGGGTACCGCGAGCAGTACTTC. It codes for CASSSHEGQGYREQYF.

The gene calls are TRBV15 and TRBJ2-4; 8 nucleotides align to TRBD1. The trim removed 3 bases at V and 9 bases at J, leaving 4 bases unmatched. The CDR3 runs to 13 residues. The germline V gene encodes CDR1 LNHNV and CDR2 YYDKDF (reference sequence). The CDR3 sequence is CATSSRGLRIQYF. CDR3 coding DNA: TGTGCCACCAGCAGCAGGGGGCTTCGCATTCAGTACTTC.

For the CDR3, the DNA is TGTGCCACCAGCCACAAGCTTCGACAGGGGCGCTCCTACGAGCAGTACTTC. It is translated as CATSHKLRQGRSYEQYF. The chain employs TRBV15 and TRBJ2-7; 8 nucleotides match TRBD1. This CDR3 region has 17 residues. V lost 5 bases, J lost 0 bases, and 12 bases stayed unmatched. Per the germline V gene, CDR1 is LNHNV and CDR2 is YYDKDF (reference sequence).

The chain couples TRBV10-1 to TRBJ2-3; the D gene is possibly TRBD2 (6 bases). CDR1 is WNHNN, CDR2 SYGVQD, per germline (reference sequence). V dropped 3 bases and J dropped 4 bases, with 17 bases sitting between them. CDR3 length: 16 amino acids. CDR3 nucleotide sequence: TGCGCCAGCAGTGACCACGGAGGGCCGTTACCAGATACGCAGTATTTT. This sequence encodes CASSDHGGPLPDTQYF.

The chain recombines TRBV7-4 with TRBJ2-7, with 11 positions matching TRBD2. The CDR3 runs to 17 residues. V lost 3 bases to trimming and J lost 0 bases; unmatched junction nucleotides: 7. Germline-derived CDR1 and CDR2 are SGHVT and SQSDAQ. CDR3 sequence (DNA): TGTGCCAGCAGCTTCCCACTAGCGGGGGTTAGCTCCTACGAGCAGTACTTC. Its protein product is CASSFPLAGVSSYEQYF.

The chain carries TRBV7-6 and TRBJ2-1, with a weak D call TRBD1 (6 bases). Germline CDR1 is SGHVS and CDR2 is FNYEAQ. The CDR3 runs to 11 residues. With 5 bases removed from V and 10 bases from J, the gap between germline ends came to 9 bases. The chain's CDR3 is CASSHTGEQFF. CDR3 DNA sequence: TGTGCCAGCAGCCATACAGGGGAGCAGTTCTTC.

CDR3 sequence reads: CASSLSTGAWRLFF. The CDR3 DNA follows: TGTGCCAGCAGTTTGTCTACAGGGGCCTGGAGACTGTTTTTT. This chain connects TRBV28 to TRBJ1-4; 7 bases are a match to TRBD1. Germline CDR1 MDHEN, CDR2 SYDVKM. The junction had 11 bases not matched to a gene; V was cut back by 3 bases and J by 13 bases. CDR3 length equals 14 residues.

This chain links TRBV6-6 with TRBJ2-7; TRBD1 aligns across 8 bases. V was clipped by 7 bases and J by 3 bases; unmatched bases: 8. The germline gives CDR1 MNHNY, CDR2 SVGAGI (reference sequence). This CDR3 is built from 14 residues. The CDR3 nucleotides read TGTGCCAGCACGAGAGACAGGGGACTCTACGAGCAGTACTTC. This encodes CASTRDRGLYEQYF.

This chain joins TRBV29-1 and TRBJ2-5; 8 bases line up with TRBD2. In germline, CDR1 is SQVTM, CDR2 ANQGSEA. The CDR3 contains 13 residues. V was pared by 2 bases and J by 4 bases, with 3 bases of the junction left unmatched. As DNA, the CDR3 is TGCAGCGTTGAATACCTAGCGGGAGAGACCCAGTACTTC. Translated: CSVEYLAGETQYF.

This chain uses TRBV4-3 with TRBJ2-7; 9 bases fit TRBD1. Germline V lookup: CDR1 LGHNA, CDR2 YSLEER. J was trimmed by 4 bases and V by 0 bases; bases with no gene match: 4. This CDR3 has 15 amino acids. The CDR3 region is CASSQDVGQGYEQYF. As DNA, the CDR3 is TGCGCCAGCAGCCAAGATGTGGGACAGGGTTACGAGCAGTACTTC.